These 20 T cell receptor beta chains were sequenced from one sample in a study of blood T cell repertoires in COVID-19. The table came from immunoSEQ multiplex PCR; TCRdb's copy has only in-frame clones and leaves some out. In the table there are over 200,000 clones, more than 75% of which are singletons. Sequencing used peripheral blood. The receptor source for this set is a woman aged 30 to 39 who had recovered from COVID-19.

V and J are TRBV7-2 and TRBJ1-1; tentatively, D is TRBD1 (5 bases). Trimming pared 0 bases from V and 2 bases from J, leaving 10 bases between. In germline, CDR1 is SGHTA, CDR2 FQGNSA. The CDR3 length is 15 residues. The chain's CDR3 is CASSLAVGANTEAFF. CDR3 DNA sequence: TGTGCCAGCAGCTTAGCGGTTGGGGCCAACACTGAAGCTTTCTTT. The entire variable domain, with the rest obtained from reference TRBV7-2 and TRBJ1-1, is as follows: GAGVSQSPSNKVTEKGKDVELRCDPISGHTALYWYRQSLGQGLEFLIYFQGNSAPDKSGLPSDRFSAERTGGSVSTLTIQRTQQEDSAVYLCASSLAVGANTEAFFGQGTRLTVV.

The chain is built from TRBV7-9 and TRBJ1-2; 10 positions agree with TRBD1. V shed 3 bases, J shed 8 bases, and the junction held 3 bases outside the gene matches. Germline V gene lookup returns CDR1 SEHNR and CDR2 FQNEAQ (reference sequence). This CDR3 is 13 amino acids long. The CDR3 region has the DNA TGTGCCAGCAGCTTTGGACAGGGGGAAGGCTACACCTTC. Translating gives CASSFGQGEGYTF.

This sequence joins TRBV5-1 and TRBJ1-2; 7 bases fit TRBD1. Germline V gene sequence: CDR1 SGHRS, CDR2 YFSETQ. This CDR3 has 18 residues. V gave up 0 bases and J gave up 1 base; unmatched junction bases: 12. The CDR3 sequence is CASSLEAGGFPNNYGYTF. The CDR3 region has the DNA TGCGCCAGCAGCTTGGAGGCAGGGGGGTTTCCCAATAACTATGGCTACACCTTC.

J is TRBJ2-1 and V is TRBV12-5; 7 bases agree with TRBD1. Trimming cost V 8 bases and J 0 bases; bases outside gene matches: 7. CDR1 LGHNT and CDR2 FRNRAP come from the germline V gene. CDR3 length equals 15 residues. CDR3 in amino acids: CASNPGQSSYNEQFF. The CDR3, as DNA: TGTGCTAGTAACCCGGGACAGAGCTCCTACAATGAGCAGTTCTTC.

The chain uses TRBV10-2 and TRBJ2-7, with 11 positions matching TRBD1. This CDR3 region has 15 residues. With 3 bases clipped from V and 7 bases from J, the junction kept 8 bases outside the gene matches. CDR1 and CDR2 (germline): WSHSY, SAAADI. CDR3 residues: CASSDGQGALKEQYF. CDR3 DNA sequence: TGCGCCAGCAGTGACGGACAGGGGGCGCTTAAGGAGCAGTACTTC.

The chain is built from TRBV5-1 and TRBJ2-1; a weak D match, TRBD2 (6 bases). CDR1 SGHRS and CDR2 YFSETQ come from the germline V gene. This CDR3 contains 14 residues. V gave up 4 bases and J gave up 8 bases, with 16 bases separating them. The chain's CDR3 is CASSGDSKSYEQFF. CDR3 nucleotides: TGCGCCAGCAGCGGGGACTCTAAATCATATGAGCAGTTCTTC.

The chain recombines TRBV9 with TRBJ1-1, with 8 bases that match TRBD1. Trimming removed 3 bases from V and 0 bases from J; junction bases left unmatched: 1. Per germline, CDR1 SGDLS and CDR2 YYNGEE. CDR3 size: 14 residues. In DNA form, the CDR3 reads TGTGCCAGCAGCGAACAGGGGGTGAACACTGAAGCTTTCTTT. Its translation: CASSEQGVNTEAFF.

This chain's CDR3 is CASGVDNQPQHF. CDR3 nucleotides: TGTGCTAGTGGTGTAGATAATCAGCCCCAGCATTTT. This chain connects TRBV12-5 to TRBJ1-5; D unclear. Trimming took 5 bases from V and 4 from J, leaving 6 bases between them. The CDR3 length is 12 residues. Germline CDR1 and CDR2: LGHNT and FRNRAP. Full variable domain (remainder filled in from reference TRBV12-5 and TRBJ1-5): DARVTQTPRHKVTEMGQEVTMRCQPILGHNTVFWYRQTMMQGLELLAYFRNRAPLDDSGMPKDRFSAEMPDATLATLKIQPSEPRDSAVYFCASGVDNQPQHFGDGTRLSIL.

As DNA, the CDR3 is TGTGCCAGCAGTTTGGACAGAGAATTTCAAGAGACCCAGTACTTC. Its translation: CASSLDREFQETQYF. J is TRBJ2-5 and V is TRBV27, with D maybe TRBD1 (6 bases). V was cut by 3 bases and J by 2 bases, with 13 bases left in between. The CDR3 loop spans 15 amino acids. Germline V gene sequence: CDR1 MNHEY, CDR2 SMNVEV (reference sequence).

The CDR3 sequence is CASSYWDRGLEQYF. The CDR3 coding sequence is TGTGCCAGCAGTTATTGGGACAGGGGGCTCGAGCAGTACTTC. The chain combines TRBV6-2 or TRBV6-3 with TRBJ2-7; 12 bases fit TRBD1. The ends lost 3 bases at V and 6 bases at J; junction bases unmatched: 3. Looked up from germline, CDR1 is MNHEY and CDR2 is SVGEGT. This CDR3 has 14 residues.

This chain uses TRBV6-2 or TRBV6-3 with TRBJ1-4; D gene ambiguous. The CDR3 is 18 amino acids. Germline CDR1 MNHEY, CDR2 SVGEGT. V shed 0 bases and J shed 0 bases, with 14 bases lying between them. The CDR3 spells CASSYSRLTRSTNEKLFF. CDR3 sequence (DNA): TGTGCCAGCAGTTACTCGAGGCTAACGCGATCAACTAATGAAAAACTGTTTTTT.

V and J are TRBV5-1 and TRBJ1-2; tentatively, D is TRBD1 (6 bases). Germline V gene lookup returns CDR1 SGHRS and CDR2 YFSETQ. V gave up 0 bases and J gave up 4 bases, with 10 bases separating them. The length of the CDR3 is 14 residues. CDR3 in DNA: TGCGCCAGCAGCTTGGACAGGGAACCCTATGGCTACACCTTC. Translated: CASSLDREPYGYTF.

The chain's CDR3 is CASRPSRATNEKLFF. CDR3 DNA: TGTGCCAGTAGGCCCTCCAGGGCAACTAATGAAAAACTGTTTTTT. The genes are TRBV19 and TRBJ1-4, with D perhaps matching TRBD1 (5 bases). With 6 bases removed from V and 0 bases from J, the gap between germline ends came to 11 bases. The CDR3 sequence is 15 residues long. Germline CDR1 LNHDA, CDR2 SQIVND (reference sequence).

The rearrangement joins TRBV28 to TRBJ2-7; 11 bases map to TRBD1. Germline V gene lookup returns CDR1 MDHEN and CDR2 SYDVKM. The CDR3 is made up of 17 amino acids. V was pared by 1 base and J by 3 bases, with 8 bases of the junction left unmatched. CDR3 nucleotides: TGTGCCAGCAGTTTATTTGGTGGGGGGACAGGGGGCTACGAGCAGTACTTC. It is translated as CASSLFGGGTGGYEQYF.

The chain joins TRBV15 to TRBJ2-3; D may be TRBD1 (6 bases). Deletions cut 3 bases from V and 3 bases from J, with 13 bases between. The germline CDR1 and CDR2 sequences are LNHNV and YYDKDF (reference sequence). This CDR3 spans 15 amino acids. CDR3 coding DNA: TGTGCCACCAGCAGGCCCCGGGACATGACAGATACGCAGTATTTT. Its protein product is CATSRPRDMTDTQYF.

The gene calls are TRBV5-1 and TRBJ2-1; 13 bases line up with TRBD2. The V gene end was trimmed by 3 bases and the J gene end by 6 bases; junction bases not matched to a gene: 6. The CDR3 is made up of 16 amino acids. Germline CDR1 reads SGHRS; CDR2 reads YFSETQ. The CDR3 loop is CASSYPTSGGANEQFF. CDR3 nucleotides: TGCGCCAGCAGCTACCCAACTAGCGGGGGGGCCAATGAGCAGTTCTTC. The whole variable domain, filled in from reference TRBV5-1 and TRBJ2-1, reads KAGVTQTPRYLIKTRGQQVTLSCSPISGHRSVSWYQQTPGQGLQFLFEYFSETQRNKGNFPGRFSGRQFSNSRSEMNVSTLELGDSALYLCASSYPTSGGANEQFFGPGTRLTVL.

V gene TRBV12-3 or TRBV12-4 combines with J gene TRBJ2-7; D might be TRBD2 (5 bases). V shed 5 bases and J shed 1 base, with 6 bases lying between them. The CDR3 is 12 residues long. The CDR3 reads CASSRESYEQYF. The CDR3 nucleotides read TGTGCCAGCAGTCGGGAATCCTACGAGCAGTACTTC.

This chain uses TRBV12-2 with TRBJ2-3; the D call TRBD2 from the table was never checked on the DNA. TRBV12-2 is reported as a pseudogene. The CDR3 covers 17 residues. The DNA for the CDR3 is TGTGCAAGTCGCTTAGCGTCCGAGCGGGGGGCCCCAGATACGCAGTATTTT. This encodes CASRLASERGAPDTQYF.

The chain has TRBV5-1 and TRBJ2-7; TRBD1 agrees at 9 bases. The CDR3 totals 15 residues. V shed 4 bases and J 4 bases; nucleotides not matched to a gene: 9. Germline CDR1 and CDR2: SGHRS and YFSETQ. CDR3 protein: CASSRNGQGKYEQYF. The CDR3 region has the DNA TGCGCCAGCAGCCGGAATGGACAGGGGAAGTACGAGCAGTACTTC.

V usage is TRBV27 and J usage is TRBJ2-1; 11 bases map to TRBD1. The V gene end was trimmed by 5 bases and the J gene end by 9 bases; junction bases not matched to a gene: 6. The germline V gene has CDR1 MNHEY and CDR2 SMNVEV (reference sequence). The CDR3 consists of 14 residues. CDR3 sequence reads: CASSGQGAFAEQFF. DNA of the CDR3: TGTGCCAGCAGTGGACAGGGGGCCTTTGCTGAGCAGTTCTTC.